The T cell receptor beta chain under discussion was sequenced for a study of blood T cell repertoires in COVID-19. Across the study: Material from acute and convalescent COVID-19 was sourced from the United States, Italy and Spain.

Assay used: immunoSEQ multiplex PCR; TCRdb lists only in-frame clones, some missing. Among roughly 300,000 clones, over 75% were seen once, and the ten largest hold roughly 7.1%. The V end lost 6 bases, the J end lost 6 bases, and 9 bases lay between the germline ends. The CDR3 totals 12 residues. Per germline, CDR1 MDHEN and CDR2 SYDVKM. The rearrangement joins TRBV28 to TRBJ1-5; D gene uncertain. The clonotype comes from a woman between 45 and 60 years old who had recovered from COVID-19. The sequencing input was peripheral blood. The CDR3 reads CASRIGSQPQHF. DNA for the CDR3: TGTGCCAGCAGGATCGGTTCTCAGCCCCAGCATTTT.